This paragraph covers one T cell receptor (beta chain) sequence. Clones were read by immunoSEQ multiplex PCR, and TCRdb kept only the in-frame ones, dropping some. Found here are some 220,000 clones, roughly 85% of them singletons; the top ten hold roughly 2.8%. CDR1 and CDR2 from the germline V gene are KGHDR and SFDVKD. The CDR3 totals 15 residues. Trimming removed 4 bases from V and 5 bases from J; junction bases left unmatched: 6. This sample stems from a study of blood T cell repertoires in COVID-19. Study-level background: Acute-phase and convalescent COVID-19 samples originated in the United States, Italy and Spain. Sources were T cells, B-cell-depleted T cells, or PBMCs; the material itself was cDNA or gDNA.

This chain connects TRBV24-1 to TRBJ2-3, with 9 bases matching TRBD1. Sequenced material: peripheral blood. The TCR originated in a man aged 45-65 years who had recovered from COVID-19. The DNA of the CDR3 is TGTGCCACCAGTGACGGACAGGGGATAGGAGATACGCAGTATTTT. This codes for CATSDGQGIGDTQYF.